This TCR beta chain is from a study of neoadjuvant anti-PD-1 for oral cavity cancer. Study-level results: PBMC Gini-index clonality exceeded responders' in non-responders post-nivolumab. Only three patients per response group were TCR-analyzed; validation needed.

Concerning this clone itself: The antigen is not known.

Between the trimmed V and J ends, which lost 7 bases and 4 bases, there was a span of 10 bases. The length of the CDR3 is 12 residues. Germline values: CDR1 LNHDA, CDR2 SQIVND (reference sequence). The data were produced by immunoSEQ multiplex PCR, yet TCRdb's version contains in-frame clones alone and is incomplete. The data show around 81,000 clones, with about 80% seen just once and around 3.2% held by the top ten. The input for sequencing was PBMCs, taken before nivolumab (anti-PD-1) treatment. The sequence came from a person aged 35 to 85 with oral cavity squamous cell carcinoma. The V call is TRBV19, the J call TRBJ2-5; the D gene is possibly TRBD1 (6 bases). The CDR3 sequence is CASTGVGETQYF. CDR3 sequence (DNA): TGTGCCAGTACAGGGGTCGGAGAGACCCAGTACTTC.